This TCR beta chain is from a study of OX40 agonist ivuxolimab in advanced cancers. Study-level points and caveats: Low normalized T-cell clonal expansion was also seen in some nonresponders. There was clonal expansion of CD4+ and CD8+ blood T cells by week 6 at 0.1 to 3.0 mg/kg.

The assay was immunoSEQ multiplex PCR, and TCRdb's table has in-frame clones only and misses some. The data show roughly 90,000 clones, about 89% seen once. About this clone itself: Its antigen is undetermined.

Between the trimmed V and J ends, which lost 3 bases and 1 base, there was a span of 6 bases. The CDR3 extends over 13 amino acids. Germline values: CDR1 MRHNA, CDR2 SNTAGT. The clonotype originates from an adult with an advanced solid tumor such as melanoma, head and neck, liver or kidney cancer. V usage is TRBV6-4 and J usage is TRBJ1-1; D gene ambiguous. Sequenced here: CD4+ or CD8+ T cells sorted from blood, sampled in a trial of the OX40 agonist ivuxolimab. The CDR3 nucleotides are TGTGCCAGCAGTGATAATGAGAACACTGAAGCTTTCTTT. Translation: CASSDNENTEAFF.